Following are 8 T cell receptor beta chains from one sample sequenced in a study of blood T cell repertoires in COVID-19. Repertoires were generated with immunoSEQ multiplex PCR, while TCRdb's copy carries only in-frame clones and drops some. The table includes fewer than 200,000 clones, approximately 80% detected once. The sample comprised peripheral blood. The receptors were gathered from a human donor in a cohort sampled during active COVID-19.

The chain has TRBV27 and TRBJ2-5; 7 bases map to TRBD1. Unmatched junction bases numbered 9, after V lost 6 bases and J lost 5 bases. Germline V CDR1 and CDR2: MNHEY, SMNVEV (reference sequence). This CDR3 is built from 14 residues. The CDR3 DNA follows: TGTGCCAGCAGCGAGAGAGGGGGCTGGGAGACCCAGTACTTC. Translated: CASSERGGWETQYF.

The V and J genes are TRBV4-2 and TRBJ2-3, with 9 bases lining up with TRBD2. CDR1 and CDR2 from the germline V gene are LGHNA and YNFKEQ. CDR3 length: 18 amino acids. J was trimmed by 1 base and V by 0 bases; bases with no gene match: 8. This chain's CDR3 is CASSQDIVRTSGTDTQYF. CDR3 sequence (DNA): TGTGCCAGCAGCCAAGATATAGTCCGGACTAGCGGCACAGATACGCAGTATTTT.

The chain recombines TRBV5-6 with TRBJ1-2, with D maybe TRBD1 (5 bases). The CDR3 is 12 amino acids. Looked up from germline, CDR1 is SGHDT and CDR2 is YYEEEE. The germline V and J ends were trimmed by 4 bases and 6 bases, with 10 bases remaining between them. CDR3 sequence reads: CASSPNRNGYTF. The CDR3 DNA reads as TGTGCCAGCAGCCCCAACAGGAATGGCTACACCTTC.

The chain has TRBV5-6 and TRBJ1-2; 10 positions agree with TRBD1. This CDR3 is 18 amino acids long. CDR1 is SGHDT and CDR2 is YYEEEE in the germline V gene. V shed 2 bases and J 1 base; nucleotides not matched to a gene: 11. Here the CDR3 DNA reads TGTGCCAGCAGCTTACGGCGGGACAGGGGCCCTTTTAACTATGGCTACACCTTC. This translates into CASSLRRDRGPFNYGYTF.

The CDR3 reads CASRGDRGRFDEQFF. The CDR3 DNA follows: TGTGCCAGTAGGGGGGACAGGGGGCGCTTCGATGAGCAGTTCTTC. J is TRBJ2-1 and V is TRBV19; the match to TRBD1 covers 12 bases. J lost 8 bases, V lost 6 bases, and 8 bases had no gene match. Germline CDR1 reads LNHDA; CDR2 reads SQIVND (reference sequence). CDR3 length: 15 amino acids.

The chain uses TRBV2 and TRBJ1-3; no clear D gene. Looked up from germline, CDR1 is SNHLY and CDR2 is FYNNEI. Trimming stripped 2 bases from V and 0 bases from J, with 5 bases between. This CDR3 comprises 14 residues. The CDR3 loop is CASSELRSGNTIYF. CDR3 DNA sequence: TGTGCCAGCAGTGAACTACGCTCTGGAAACACCATATATTTT. Full variable domain (remainder filled in from reference TRBV2 and TRBJ1-3): EPEVTQTPSHQVTQMGQEVILRCVPISNHLYFYWYRQILGQKVEFLVSFYNNEISEKSEIFDDQFSVERPDGSNFTLKIRSTKLEDSAMYFCASSELRSGNTIYFGEGSWLTVV.

The gene calls are TRBV9 and TRBJ2-2, with TRBD1 matching over 7 bases. There are 15 residues in the CDR3. Per germline, CDR1 SGDLS and CDR2 YYNGEE. Unmatched junction bases numbered 8, after V lost 4 bases and J lost 5 bases. CDR3 loop: CASSPDRAFTGELFF. DNA for the CDR3: TGTGCCAGCAGCCCCGACAGGGCGTTTACCGGGGAGCTGTTTTTT.

The chain uses TRBV5-6 and TRBJ2-1; D not resolved. The V gene lost 4 bases and the J gene lost 4 bases, with 15 bases spanning the gap. The CDR3 loop spans 15 amino acids. Per the germline V gene, CDR1 is SGHDT and CDR2 is YYEEEE. The CDR3 sequence is CASSLGPGSYNEQFF. The CDR3 nucleotides read TGTGCCAGCAGCCTGGGTCCAGGTTCTTACAATGAGCAGTTCTTC.